A selection of T cell receptor beta chains follows, all from one sample in a study of shared clonotypes between healthy human individuals. TCRdb's copy holds only in-frame clones and misses some; the assay was immunoSEQ multiplex PCR. There are about 2.1 million clones in the sample; 93% occur only once, and 1.5% to 2% lies in the top ten. Sequenced sample: naive CD8+ T cells from PBMCs. These receptor sequences come from a man between 18 and 35 years old in good health. Some clones in this sample may be carry-over from other donors' samples. Both conserved end residues are part of each CDR3. D genes are given only for firm matches. A row's size may be missing; if present it is once, few, many or a size class.

J gene | V gene | clone size | D gene | CDR3 DNA | CDR3 protein
TRBJ2-1 | TRBV27 | NA | TRBD2 | TGTGCCAGCAGTTTACTAGCGGGAGAAGTTGAGCAGTTCTTC | CASSLLAGEVEQFF
TRBJ1-5 | TRBV5-8 | once | TRBD1 | TGTGCCAGCAGCCCCCGACAGGGTAATCAGCCCCAGCATTTT | CASSPRQGNQPQHF
TRBJ2-1 | TRBV6-5 | NA | TRBD2 | TGTGCCAGCAGCTACGGGACTAGCGGCTACAATGAGCAGTTCTTC | CASSYGTSGYNEQFF
TRBJ2-7 | TRBV28 | NA | NA | TGTGCCAGCAGTGGTCAGGGATGGGGACTCTACGAGCAGTACTTC | CASSGQGWGLYEQYF
TRBJ2-1 | TRBV19 | NA | NA | TGTGCCAGTAAAGACAGGATCTCCTACAATGAGCAGTTCTTC | CASKDRISYNEQFF
TRBJ1-5 | TRBV4-1 | once | TRBD1 | TGCGCCAGCAGCCTCTTACAGGGGATACGGCAGCCCCAGCATTTT | CASSLLQGIRQPQHF
TRBJ2-5 | TRBV28 | NA | TRBD2 | TGTGCCAGCAGTTCCCCACTAGCGCAAGAGACCCAGTACTTC | CASSSPLAQETQYF
TRBJ2-7 | TRBV27 | NA | TRBD1 | TGTGCCAGCAGGAGGGGGCCGCCCGCCTACGAGCAGTACTTC | CASRRGPPAYEQYF
TRBJ2-5 | TRBV27 | NA | TRBD1 | TGTGCCAGCAGTTTCCGTCGGGACAGGGGGCCGGGAGAGACCCAGTACTTC | CASSFRRDRGPGETQYF
TRBJ2-7 | TRBV13 | NA | NA | TGTGCCAGCAGCCCGCTCCAGGGTGTCGGCTCCTACGAGCAGTACTTC | CASSPLQGVGSYEQYF
TRBJ2-7 | TRBV29-1 | NA | NA | TGCAGCGCCCAAGGTAGATATGTCTACGAGCAGTACTTC | CSAQGRYVYEQYF
TRBJ1-1 | TRBV23-1 | NA | TRBD1 | TGCGCCAGCAGTGCGACAGGGAAAGCTTTCTTT | CASSATGKAFF
TRBJ2-3 | TRBV19 | NA | NA | TGTGCCAGTAGTATAGATCCCGCATCGGAGGGCACAGATACGCAGTATTTT | CASSIDPASEGTDTQYF
TRBJ2-7 | TRBV27 | NA | NA | TGTGCCAGCAGTTTACTCGGAGGGAGACACGAGCAGTACTTC | CASSLLGGRHEQYF
TRBJ2-3 | TRBV7-9 | NA | TRBD2 | TGTGCCAGCAGCTATTTGACTAGCGGGATCCCAGATACGCAGTATTTT | CASSYLTSGIPDTQYF
TRBJ2-7 | TRBV4-1 | NA | NA | TGCGCCAGCAGCCGGGAAGGTTGGGGCCACGAGCAGTACTTC | CASSREGWGHEQYF
TRBJ2-1 | TRBV4-2 | once | TRBD2 | TGTGCCAGCAGCCAAGATAGGAGACTAGCGGGGGGATTCAGCTCCTACAATGAGCAGTTCTTC | CASSQDRRLAGGFSSYNEQFF
TRBJ1-1 | TRBV28 | few | NA | TGTGCCAGCAGTTTGTTACGCAGCACTGAAGCTTTCTTT | CASSLLRSTEAFF
TRBJ1-1 | TRBV5-8 | NA | NA | TGTGCCAGCAGCTTGGATCAGGTAGTCACTGAAGCTTTCTTT | CASSLDQVVTEAFF
TRBJ2-7 | TRBV27 | NA | TRBD2 | TGTGCCACCGGGGCTAGCGGTCCTACCTACGAGCAGTACTTC | CATGASGPTYEQYF
TRBJ1-4 | TRBV27 | NA | TRBD1 | TGTGCCAGCAGAGGACAGGGGGCGCGTAATGAAAAACTGTTTTTT | CASRGQGARNEKLFF
TRBJ2-7 | TRBV6-5 | NA | NA | TGTGCCAGCAGTCCCCCAGGTGGGGGCAAGTACGAGCAGTACTTC | CASSPPGGGKYEQYF
TRBJ2-5 | TRBV27 | NA | NA | TGTGCCAGCAGTTTGGTCAGGCAGCCTTCTGAAGAGACCCAGTACTTC | CASSLVRQPSEETQYF
TRBJ1-1 | TRBV28 | NA | TRBD1 | TGTGCCACACAGGGGGAGAACACTGAAGCTTTCTTT | CATQGENTEAFF
TRBJ2-7 | TRBV4-3 | NA | TRBD2 | TGCGCCAGCAGCCCCCTGACTAGCGCCTACGAGCAGTACTTC | CASSPLTSAYEQYF
TRBJ1-2 | TRBV11-2 | NA | NA | TGTGCCAGCAGCTTAGGGGCAGGGAGCTTCTATGGCTACACCTTC | CASSLGAGSFYGYTF
TRBJ2-3 | TRBV27 | NA | TRBD1 | TGTGCCAGCAGTTACGTACAGGGGGCTGCCACAGATACGCAGTATTTT | CASSYVQGAATDTQYF
TRBJ2-1 | TRBV10-3 | NA | NA | TGTGCCATCAGTGACACCTACAATGAGCAGTTCTTC | CAISDTYNEQFF
TRBJ2-7 | TRBV30 | NA | TRBD2 | TGTGCCTGGAACACCGGGACTACCTACGAGCAGTACTTC | CAWNTGTTYEQYF
TRBJ2-5 | TRBV27 | NA | NA | TGTGCCAGCAGTTTATCACCGGGGACGGCAGAGACCCAGTACTTC | CASSLSPGTAETQYF
TRBJ2-1 | TRBV4-2 | NA | TRBD2 | TGTGCCAGCAGCCAAGAGTGGGCGGGAGGGGGAAATGAGCAGTTCTTC | CASSQEWAGGGNEQFF
TRBJ1-4 | TRBV5-8 | NA | TRBD1 | TGTGCCAGCAGCCCGGAGGGACAGGGGGACGTTTTT | CASSPEGQGDVF
TRBJ2-1 | TRBV9 | NA | TRBD2 | TGTGCCAGCAGTCATAAGACTAGCGGGAGAGAAGGTCCCTCGAAAGGTGAGCAGTTCTTC | CASSHKTSGREGPSKGEQFF
TRBJ2-2 | TRBV7-6 | NA | NA | TGTGCCAGCAGCACTGGACCGGGTGGGACCGGGGAGCTGTTTTTT | CASSTGPGGTGELFF
TRBJ2-3 | TRBV27 | NA | NA | TGTGCCGCTCCCTGGCCGGGCAACACAGATACGCAGTATTTT | CAAPWPGNTDTQYF
TRBJ2-1 | TRBV27 | NA | TRBD2 | TGTGCCAGCGCCGGGGGACTAGCGGAATACAATGAGCAGTTCTTC | CASAGGLAEYNEQFF
TRBJ2-5 | TRBV6-6 | NA | NA | TGTGCCAGCAGTCCCTCCCCTGGGGGGGAGACCCAGTACTTC | CASSPSPGGETQYF
TRBJ2-7 | TRBV6-5 | NA | TRBD1 | TGTGCCAGCAGTTACTCGCGGACAGGGATCCACGAGCAGTACTTC | CASSYSRTGIHEQYF
TRBJ2-1 | TRBV5-1 | once | TRBD2 | TGCGCCAGCAGCTTGACCGCTAGCGGGAGCTCCTACAATGAGCAGTTCTTC | CASSLTASGSSYNEQFF
TRBJ2-1 | TRBV5-1 | NA | NA | TGCGCCAGCAACACTCCGGGTTTCTACAATGAGCAGTTCTTC | CASNTPGFYNEQFF
TRBJ1-5 | TRBV23-1 | NA | NA | TGCGCCAGCAGTCAATCAAACAGAAATAGCAATCAGCCCCAGCATTTT | CASSQSNRNSNQPQHF
TRBJ2-7 | TRBV19 | NA | NA | TGTGCCAGTAGTGCCCGGACGGTGCCCTACGAGCAGTACTTC | CASSARTVPYEQYF
TRBJ1-2 | TRBV4-1 | NA | TRBD1 | TGCGCCAGCAGCCACCCCGATGCGGGACAGGTCTATGGCTACACCTTC | CASSHPDAGQVYGYTF
TRBJ2-7 | TRBV7-9 | NA | TRBD2 | TGTGCCAGCAGCTATGGCGGGAGGGCCTCCTACGAGCAGTACTTC | CASSYGGRASYEQYF
TRBJ2-7 | TRBV19 | NA | TRBD2 | TGTGCCAGTAGCCCGGGGCGGGAGGGCCCCTACGAGCAGTACTTC | CASSPGREGPYEQYF
TRBJ2-1 | TRBV9 | NA | TRBD2 | TGTGCCAGCAGCGGGCCGGTAGCGGGAGGAAACAATGAGCAGTTCTTC | CASSGPVAGGNNEQFF